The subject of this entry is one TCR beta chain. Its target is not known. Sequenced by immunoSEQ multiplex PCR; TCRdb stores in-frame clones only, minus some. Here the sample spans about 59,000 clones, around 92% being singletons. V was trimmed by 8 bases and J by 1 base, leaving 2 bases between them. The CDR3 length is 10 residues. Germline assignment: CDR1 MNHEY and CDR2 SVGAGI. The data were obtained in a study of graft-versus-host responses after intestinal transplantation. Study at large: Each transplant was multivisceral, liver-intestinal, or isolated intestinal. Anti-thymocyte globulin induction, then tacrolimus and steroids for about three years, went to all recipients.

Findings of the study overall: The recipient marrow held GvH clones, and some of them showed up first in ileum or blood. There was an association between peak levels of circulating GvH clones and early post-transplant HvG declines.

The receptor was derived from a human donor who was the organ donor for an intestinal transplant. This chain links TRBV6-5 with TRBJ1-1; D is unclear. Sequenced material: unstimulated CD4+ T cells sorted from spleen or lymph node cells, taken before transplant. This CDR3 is CASGNTEAFF. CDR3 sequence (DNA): TGTGCCAGCGGGAACACTGAAGCTTTCTTT.